This passage covers 27 T cell receptor beta chains from one sample sequenced in a study of response to subunit inactivated influenza vaccine. MiXCR, applied by TCRdb to the RT-PCR reads, yields one record per CDR3 protein. The sample gives 650,000 to 800,000 distinct CDR3 sequences, approximately 17% of which show up once; approximately 11% is in the top ten. Material: PBMCs from blood, obtained 5 days after vaccination. The source of these receptors is a man in his forties or fifties who received an inactivated influenza vaccine.

The chain recombines TRBV20-1 with TRBJ2-2; 8 positions match TRBD2. After removal of 0 bases from V and 4 bases from J, the junction contained 7 bases not matched to a gene. Germline V CDR1 and CDR2: DFQATT, SNEGSKA (reference sequence). CDR3 length: 16 residues. The CDR3 region has the DNA TGCAGTGCTAGAGATGTAGGACTAGCAGGCACCGGGGAGCTGTTTTTT. It encodes CSARDVGLAGTGELFF.

The genes are TRBV12-3 or TRBV12-4 and TRBJ2-6; tentative D call: TRBD2 (6 bases). The CDR3 spans 16 residues. Trimming pared 1 base from V and 2 bases from J, leaving 9 bases between. CDR3 loop: CASSLVGGTGANVLTF. CDR3 nucleotide sequence: TGTGCCAGCAGTTTAGTCGGGGGAACTGGGGCCAACGTCCTGACTTTC.

The chain carries TRBV20-1 and TRBJ1-1; perhaps TRBD1 as D (6 bases). Germline V gene data show CDR1 as DFQATT and CDR2 as SNEGSKA (reference sequence). This CDR3 has 15 residues. Trimming took off 1 base at V and 6 bases at J, with 18 bases between the two ends. CDR3 in DNA: TGCAGTGCTAGAGGCACCGGGACATCCGACGCTGAAGCTTTCTTT. Residues: CSARGTGTSDAEAFF.

The chain uses TRBV7-3 and TRBJ2-7; tentative D call: TRBD1 (8 bases). Trimming removed 3 bases at V and 6 bases at J, with 12 bases between. This CDR3 has 13 residues. Germline CDR1 SGHTA, CDR2 FQGTGA. The CDR3 DNA reads as TGTGCCAGCAGCTTGGACAGGGAGGGCGAGCAGTACTTC. This gives the protein CASSLDREGEQYF.

The chain has TRBV18 and TRBJ2-7; 7 bases map to TRBD2. V gave up 2 bases and J gave up 7 bases; unmatched junction bases: 8. The CDR3 has 14 residues. CDR1 is KGHSH, CDR2 LQKENI, per germline. CDR3 in DNA: TGTGCCAGCTCACCAGGGGCGGGAGCGGAGGAGCAGTACTTC. This codes for CASSPGAGAEEQYF.

The rearrangement uses TRBV7-8 and TRBJ2-1; 8 bases are shared with TRBD1. The CDR3 contains 15 residues. V gave up 10 bases and J gave up 5 bases; unmatched junction bases: 13. Germline V gene lookup returns CDR1 SGHVS and CDR2 FQNEAQ. For the CDR3, the DNA is TGTGCCACCACTTCGTTGGGACAGGCAGACAATGAGCAGTTCTTC. Residues: CATTSLGQADNEQFF. Drawing the rest from reference TRBV7-8 and TRBJ2-1, the complete variable domain is GAGVSQSPRYKVAKRGQDVALRCDPISGHVSLFWYQQALGQGPEFLTYFQNEAQLDKSGLPSDRFFAERPEGSVSTLKIQRTQQEDSAVYLCATTSLGQADNEQFFGPGTRLTVL.

This clonotype was observed at least ten times. This chain connects TRBV20-1 to TRBJ2-1; TRBD2 agrees at 10 bases. J was trimmed by 5 bases and V by 4 bases; bases with no gene match: 8. This CDR3 has 15 amino acids. The V gene's germline CDR1 is DFQATT and CDR2 SNEGSKA (reference sequence). CDR3 amino acids: CSATAPSGGDNEQFF. The CDR3 DNA follows: TGCAGTGCTACCGCCCCTAGCGGGGGTGACAATGAGCAGTTCTTC.

This clonotype was seen a handful of times. V usage is TRBV12-3 or TRBV12-4 and J usage is TRBJ2-3; no reliable D call. The V end lost 6 bases, the J end lost 4 bases, and 11 bases lay between the germline ends. The CDR3 consists of 13 residues. The CDR3 reads CASSPEDADTQYF. DNA for the CDR3: TGTGCCAGCAGCCCGGAAGACGCAGATACGCAGTATTTT.

The chain joins TRBV4-2 to TRBJ1-2; 7 nucleotides match TRBD1. Germline loops: CDR1 LGHNA, CDR2 YNFKEQ. This CDR3 is 16 amino acids long. Trimming removed 5 bases from V and 0 bases from J; junction bases left unmatched: 9. CDR3 protein: CASSYIKDRTNYGYTF. The CDR3 nucleotides are TGTGCCAGCAGCTACATCAAGGACAGGACTAACTATGGCTACACCTTC.

This clonotype was counted many times. The chain combines TRBV20-1 with TRBJ2-5; the match to TRBD2 covers 9 bases. Unmatched junction bases numbered 5, after V lost 6 bases and J lost 0 bases. The CDR3 covers 14 residues. Germline V gives CDR1 DFQATT, CDR2 SNEGSKA (reference sequence). Here the CDR3 reads CSAPGLAYQETQYF. CDR3 coding DNA: TGCAGTGCCCCAGGACTAGCGTACCAAGAGACCCAGTACTTC.

This clonotype came up a few times. The chain joins TRBV7-2 to TRBJ2-5; 11 nucleotides match TRBD2. This CDR3 is 17 amino acids long. V was clipped by 1 base and J by 1 base; unmatched bases: 5. Per the germline V gene, CDR1 is SGHTA and CDR2 is FQGNSA. CDR3 nucleotide sequence: TGTGCCAGCAGCTTAGGGTCCCTAGCGGGAGGCCAAGAGACCCAGTACTTC. It is translated as CASSLGSLAGGQETQYF.

This clonotype was counted between two and nine times. This rearrangement joins TRBV20-1 to TRBJ2-3; 9 bases fit TRBD2. The CDR3 is 19 amino acids. Germline V gene sequence: CDR1 DFQATT, CDR2 SNEGSKA (reference sequence). V was pared by 6 bases and J by 0 bases, with 19 bases of the junction left unmatched. The DNA of the CDR3 is TGCAGTGCCGCGGGAGGGCTAGCGGGGCTACTGACTAGCACAGATACGCAGTATTTT. It encodes CSAAGGLAGLLTSTDTQYF.

The chain couples TRBV2 to TRBJ1-4; the match to TRBD1 covers 7 bases. This CDR3 has 17 amino acids. V gave up 6 bases and J gave up 1 base; unmatched junction bases: 11. Germline values: CDR1 SNHLY, CDR2 FYNNEI. CDR3 residues: CASRFLGQPLTNEKLFF. CDR3 bases: TGTGCCAGCAGGTTCCTGGGACAGCCGCTAACTAATGAAAAACTGTTTTTT.

The V gene is TRBV5-1, the J gene TRBJ2-7; tentatively, D is TRBD1 or TRBD2 (5 bases each). V lost 2 bases and J lost 3, with 9 bases in between. In germline, CDR1 is SGHRS, CDR2 YFSETQ. This CDR3 contains 13 residues. DNA of the CDR3: TGCGCCAGCAGCTTTGGGACCTTCTACGAGCAGTACTTC. The encoded protein is CASSFGTFYEQYF.

This clonotype occurred a few times. J is TRBJ1-2 and V is TRBV7-2; 7 bases are a match to TRBD1. This CDR3 has 13 residues. The germline CDR1 and CDR2 sequences are SGHTA and FQGNSA. Trimming at V came to 5 bases and at J to 7 bases, leaving 7 bases not matched to a gene. CDR3 protein: CASSPTGALGYTF. CDR3 in DNA: TGTGCCAGCAGCCCAACAGGGGCGCTTGGCTACACCTTC.

In this sample, this clonotype turned up many times. V usage is TRBV11-2 and J usage is TRBJ2-1, with TRBD2 identical over 11 bases. Trimming removed 5 bases from V and 8 bases from J; junction bases left unmatched: 8. Germline V gene lookup returns CDR1 SGHAT and CDR2 FQNNGV. The CDR3 contains 15 residues. The CDR3, as DNA: TGTGCCAGCAGCCTCGGGACTAGCGGATGGTATGAGCAGTTCTTC. Translated, it gives CASSLGTSGWYEQFF. Complete variable domain (other parts from reference TRBV11-2 and TRBJ2-1): EAGVAQSPRYKIIEKRQSVAFWCNPISGHATLYWYQQILGQGPKLLIQFQNNGVVDDSQLPKDRFSAERLKGVDSTLKIQPAKLEDSAVYLCASSLGTSGWYEQFFGPGTRLTVL.

The rearrangement uses TRBV19 and TRBJ2-6; possible D gene TRBD1, 5 bases. Trimming stripped 8 bases from V and 2 bases from J, with 7 bases between. This CDR3 has 13 residues. CDR1 and CDR2 from the germline V gene are LNHDA and SQIVND (reference sequence). The CDR3 spells CASDSTGANVLTF. The CDR3 DNA follows: TGTGCCAGTGACAGCACTGGGGCCAACGTCCTGACTTTC.

This sequence joins TRBV5-6 and TRBJ2-5; D is undetermined. The CDR3 extends over 16 amino acids. Germline lookup yields CDR1 SGHDT and CDR2 YYEEEE. V was shortened by 1 base and J by 5 bases, with 18 bases between the two germline ends. DNA of the CDR3: TGTGCCAGCAGCTTGTTCTCTTGGCCCCGTCTTGAGACCCAGTACTTC. Encoded protein: CASSLFSWPRLETQYF.

V gene TRBV5-1 combines with J gene TRBJ2-2; D unclear. CDR3 size: 13 residues. Trimming left V 1 base short and J 8 bases short, with 9 bases between. Germline CDR1 is SGHRS and CDR2 is YFSETQ. The CDR3 DNA reads TGCGCCAGCAGCTTGTTACAGTCTGGGGAGCTGTTTTTT. Protein sequence: CASSLLQSGELFF.

The J gene is TRBJ2-7, the V gene TRBV4-3, with 9 bases identical to TRBD2. This CDR3 region has 15 residues. Germline CDR1 is LGHNA and CDR2 is YSLEER. The V gene end was trimmed by 5 bases and the J gene end by 4 bases; junction bases not matched to a gene: 9. CDR3 sequence: CASSKIAGVAYEQYF. The CDR3 DNA reads TGCGCCAGCAGCAAAATAGCGGGAGTAGCTTACGAGCAGTACTTC.

This clonotype was counted at least ten times. The J gene is TRBJ2-7, the V gene TRBV6-5; possible D gene TRBD2, 6 bases. This CDR3 comprises 14 residues. Between the trimmed V and J ends, which lost 2 bases and 1 base, there was a span of 9 bases. CDR1 and CDR2 (germline): MNHEY, SVGAGI. As DNA, the CDR3 is TGTGCCAGCAGTTACGGGGGGACTTCCTACGAGCAGTACTTC. As protein: CASSYGGTSYEQYF.

This clonotype has only a few counts. The rearrangement links TRBV15 to TRBJ2-3; TRBD2 matches at 12 bases. Per the germline V gene, CDR1 is LNHNV and CDR2 is YYDKDF (reference sequence). Trimming removed 8 bases from V and 4 bases from J; junction bases left unmatched: 19. The CDR3 spans 19 residues. The chain's CDR3 is CATQDLGGLAGPPSDTQYF. CDR3 coding DNA: TGTGCCACCCAAGACCTAGGCGGACTAGCGGGACCCCCTTCAGATACGCAGTATTTT. The whole variable domain, filled in from reference TRBV15 and TRBJ2-3, reads DAMVIQNPRYQVTQFGKPVTLSCSQTLNHNVMYWYQQKSSQAPKLLFHYYDKDFNNEADTPDNFQSRRPNTSFCFLDIRSPGLGDTAMYLCATQDLGGLAGPPSDTQYFGPGTRLTVL.

This chain links TRBV6-2 or TRBV6-3 with TRBJ2-1; TRBD1 is a possible D gene (7 bases). The CDR3 is 14 amino acids. Germline values: CDR1 MNHEY, CDR2 SVGEGT. The CDR3 DNA follows: TGTTCATGCAGACAGGGCGACGCTAGCGATGAGCAGTTCTTC. It yields the protein CSCRQGDASDEQFF.

This clonotype has more than one count but fewer than ten. The chain joins TRBV20-1 to TRBJ2-1; 7 bases line up with TRBD1. CDR1 and CDR2 (germline): DFQATT, SNEGSKA (reference sequence). CDR3 length equals 14 residues. V trimming: 3 bases; J trimming: 6 bases; junction bases outside the gene matches: 8. The CDR3 coding sequence is TGCAGTGCTAGGTCAGGGGGTCCCTCCAATGAGCAGTTCTTC. Amino acids: CSARSGGPSNEQFF.

The rearrangement links TRBV10-3 to TRBJ1-5; no definite D call. The V gene lost 3 bases and the J gene lost 0 bases, with 3 bases spanning the gap. The CDR3 runs to 13 residues. From germline, CDR1 is ENHRY and CDR2 SYGVKD. The CDR3 coding sequence is TGTGCCATCAGTGACGTTAGCAATCAGCCCCAGCATTTT. Its translation: CAISDVSNQPQHF.

In this sample, this clonotype turned up many times. This chain joins TRBV12-3 or TRBV12-4 and TRBJ2-3; TRBD2 might be the D (6 bases). The CDR3 loop spans 17 amino acids. Trimming took off 5 bases at V and 4 bases at J, with 22 bases between the two ends. CDR3 nucleotide sequence: TGTGCCAGCAGTCCACTGGGGGGTTCCCATCTAGCAGATACGCAGTATTTT. As protein: CASSPLGGSHLADTQYF.

V gene TRBV4-2 combines with J gene TRBJ2-3; TRBD2 might be the D (5 bases). Germline values: CDR1 LGHNA, CDR2 YNFKEQ. V was pared by 1 base and J by 2 bases, with 22 bases between. The CDR3 has 19 residues. CDR3 in amino acids: CASSQVGWELFPNTDTQYF. As DNA, the CDR3 is TGTGCCAGCAGCCAAGTGGGGTGGGAGCTATTCCCAAACACAGATACGCAGTATTTT.